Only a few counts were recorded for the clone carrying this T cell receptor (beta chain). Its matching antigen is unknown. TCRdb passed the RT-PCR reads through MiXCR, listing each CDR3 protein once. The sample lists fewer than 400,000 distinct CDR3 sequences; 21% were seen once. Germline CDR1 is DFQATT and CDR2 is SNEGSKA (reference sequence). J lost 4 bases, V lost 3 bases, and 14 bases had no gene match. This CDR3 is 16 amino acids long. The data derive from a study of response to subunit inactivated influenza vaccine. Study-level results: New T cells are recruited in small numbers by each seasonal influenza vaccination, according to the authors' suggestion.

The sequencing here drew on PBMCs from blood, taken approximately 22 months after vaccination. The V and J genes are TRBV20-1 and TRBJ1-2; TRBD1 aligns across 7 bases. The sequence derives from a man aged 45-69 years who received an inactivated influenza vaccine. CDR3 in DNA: TGCAGTGCTAGCGATTTAATCAGCAGGGGGGCCTATGGCTACACCTTC. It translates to CSASDLISRGAYGYTF.